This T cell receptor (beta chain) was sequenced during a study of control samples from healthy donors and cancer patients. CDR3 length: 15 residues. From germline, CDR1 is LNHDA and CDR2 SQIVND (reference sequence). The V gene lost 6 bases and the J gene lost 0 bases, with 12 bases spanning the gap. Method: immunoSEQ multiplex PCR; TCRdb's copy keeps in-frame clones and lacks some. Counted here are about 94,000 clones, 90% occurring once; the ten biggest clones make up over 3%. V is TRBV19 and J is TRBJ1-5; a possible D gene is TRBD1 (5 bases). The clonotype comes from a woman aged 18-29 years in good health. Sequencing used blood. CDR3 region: CASSGTLSSNQPQHF. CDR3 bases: TGTGCCAGTAGCGGGACCCTGAGTAGCAATCAGCCCCAGCATTTT.